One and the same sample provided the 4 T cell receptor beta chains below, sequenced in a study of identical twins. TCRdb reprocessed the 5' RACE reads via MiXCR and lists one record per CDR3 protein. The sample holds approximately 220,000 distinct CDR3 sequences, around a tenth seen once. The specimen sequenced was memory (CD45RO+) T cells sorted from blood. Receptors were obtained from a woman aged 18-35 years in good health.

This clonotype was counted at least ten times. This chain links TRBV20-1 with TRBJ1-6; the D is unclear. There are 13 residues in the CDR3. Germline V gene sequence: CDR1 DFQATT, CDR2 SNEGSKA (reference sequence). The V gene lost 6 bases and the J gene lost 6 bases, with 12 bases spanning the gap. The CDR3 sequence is CSASGAVNSPLHF. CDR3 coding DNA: TGCAGTGCCTCAGGAGCAGTTAATTCACCCCTCCACTTT.

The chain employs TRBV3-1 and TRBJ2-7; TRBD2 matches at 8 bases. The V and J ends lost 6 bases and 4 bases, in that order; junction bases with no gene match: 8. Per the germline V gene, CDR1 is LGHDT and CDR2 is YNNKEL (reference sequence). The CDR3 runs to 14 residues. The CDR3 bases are TGTGCCAGCAGTGGACCAGCGGGGGTATACGAGCAGTACTTC. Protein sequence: CASSGPAGVYEQYF.

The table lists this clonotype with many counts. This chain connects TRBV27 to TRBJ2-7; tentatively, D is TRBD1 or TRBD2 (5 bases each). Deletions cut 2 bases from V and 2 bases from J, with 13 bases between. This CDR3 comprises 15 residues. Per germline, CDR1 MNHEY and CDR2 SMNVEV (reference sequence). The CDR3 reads CASSLGPGAPYEQYF. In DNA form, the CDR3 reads TGTGCCAGCAGTTTAGGTCCCGGGGCCCCCTACGAGCAGTACTTC.

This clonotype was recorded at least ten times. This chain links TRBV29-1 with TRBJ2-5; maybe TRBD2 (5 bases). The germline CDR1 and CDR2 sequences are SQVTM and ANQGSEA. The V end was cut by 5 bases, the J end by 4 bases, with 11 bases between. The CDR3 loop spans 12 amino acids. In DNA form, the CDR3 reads TGCAGCGTTCGCGAGGCGGGAGAGACCCAGTACTTC. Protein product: CSVREAGETQYF.